Listed below are T cell receptor beta chains from one sample, sequenced in a study of blood T cell repertoires in COVID-19. Some clones are missing from TCRdb's copy, which holds only in-frame ones; the method was immunoSEQ multiplex PCR. The sample consists of 310,000 or so clones, roughly 89% of them appearing once. Sequenced input: PBMCs or T cells enriched from blood (not recorded which). Every receptor here comes from a woman aged 18-35 years who had recovered from COVID-19. Each CDR3 is given with its conserved first and last residue. The order of the fields is CDR3 DNA, CDR3 protein, J gene, V gene, D gene, clone size. D genes are given only for firm matches. Not all rows give a size; the values are once, few, many and, for expanded clones, a class.

TGTGCCAGCAGCTTGCCAGGGGCTGACACTGAAGCTTTCTTT | CASSLPGADTEAFF | TRBJ1-1 | TRBV5-6 | . | .
TGTGCCAGCAGTTTAGTAGCGGGAACCTCCTACAATGAGCAGTTCTTC | CASSLVAGTSYNEQFF | TRBJ2-1 | TRBV28 | TRBD2 | once
TGCGCCAGCAGCCCTAGCGAGGGGAATAACTATGGCTACACCTTC | CASSPSEGNNYGYTF | TRBJ1-2 | TRBV5-1 | . | .
TGTGCCAGCAGTTTACGCAGCGGGAGGGCCGGGAACAATGAGCAGTTCTTC | CASSLRSGRAGNNEQFF | TRBJ2-1 | TRBV28 | TRBD2 | .
TGTGCCAGCAGCTTGAACACAGAGGGCCTCGAGCAGTACTTC | CASSLNTEGLEQYF | TRBJ2-7 | TRBV5-4 | . | few
TGCGCCAGCAGTCCCCCGGGGAAGGGGGAGAACACTGAAGCTTTCTTT | CASSPPGKGENTEAFF | TRBJ1-1 | TRBV23-1 | . | .
TGTGCCAGCGAGAGGGCTGGTTGCTTAGCGGGGGAGACCCAGTACTTC | CASERAGCLAGETQYF | TRBJ2-5 | TRBV21-1 | . | once
TGTGCCATCAGTGTGGGGGGACAGGTAAACCAGCCCCAGCATTTT | CAISVGGQVNQPQHF | TRBJ1-5 | TRBV10-3 | TRBD1 | .
TGTGCCACCGAACGGGATTCAACCTACGAGCAGTACTTC | CATERDSTYEQYF | TRBJ2-7 | TRBV28 | . | .
TGTGCCAGCAGTGAAGAGGGGGCAGGGGAGCTGTTTTTT | CASSEEGAGELFF | TRBJ2-2 | TRBV2 | TRBD1 | .
TGTGCCAGCAGCTTATACGGGACAGCGGATTCACCCCTCCACTTT | CASSLYGTADSPLHF | TRBJ1-6 | TRBV7-3 | TRBD1 | .
TGTGCCAGCAGAAGAGACAGGGCTAACTCCTACGAGCAGTACTTC | CASRRDRANSYEQYF | TRBJ2-7 | TRBV6-5 | TRBD1 | .
TGTGCCAGCAGCTCGAGACAGGGCGGCACAGATACGCAGTATTTT | CASSSRQGGTDTQYF | TRBJ2-3 | TRBV7-8 | TRBD1 | .
TGTGCCAGCTCACCAATTTGGGAGAGATTGGGCACTGAAGCTTTCTTT | CASSPIWERLGTEAFF | TRBJ1-1 | TRBV18 | . | .
TGTGCCAGCTCACCACCCCCGGGACAGGGGCTCTTATATGGAAACACCATATATTTT | CASSPPPGQGLLYGNTIYF | TRBJ1-3 | TRBV18 | TRBD1 | once
TGTGCCTGGAGGATCGACAGGGACAATTCACCCCTCCACTTT | CAWRIDRDNSPLHF | TRBJ1-6 | TRBV30 | TRBD1 | .
TGTGCCAGCAGTTGGGGACTGGGGCTAGGCAATGAGCAGTTCTTC | CASSWGLGLGNEQFF | TRBJ2-1 | TRBV27 | . | .
TGTGCCAGCAGCTTTGACAAGCAGCATTTT | CASSFDKQHF | TRBJ1-5 | TRBV7-3 | . | .
TGTGCCAGCAGCTTGACGGTCGCCTACGAGCAGTACTTC | CASSLTVAYEQYF | TRBJ2-7 | TRBV5-6 | . | few
TGTGCCAGCAGTTTTTCGGGACAGTCTAATTCACCCCTCCACTTT | CASSFSGQSNSPLHF | TRBJ1-6 | TRBV28 | TRBD1 | few
TGCGCCAGCAGCTTGGACGGAAACGGGGGCTACACCTTC | CASSLDGNGGYTF | TRBJ1-2 | TRBV5-1 | . | .
TGCGCCAGCAGTCTCACAGGGGGCGTATATCCCTACGAGCAGTACTTC | CASSLTGGVYPYEQYF | TRBJ2-7 | TRBV10-2 | TRBD1 | once
TGTGCCATCAGTGATAGTAACGGGGTGAACACCGGGGAGCTGTTTTTT | CAISDSNGVNTGELFF | TRBJ2-2 | TRBV10-3 | . | .
TGTGCTAGTGGTACCAACGCGACCCGGGACAGCTCCTATAATTCACCCCTCCACTTT | CASGTNATRDSSYNSPLHF | TRBJ1-6 | TRBV12-5 | TRBD1 | .
TGTGCCAGCAGCTTACAGGGGGCGTTCTCCTACGAGCAGTACTTC | CASSLQGAFSYEQYF | TRBJ2-7 | TRBV7-2 | TRBD1 | .
TGTGCCAGCAGTTTACGATTTCGGGCAGGGGGCCTCTTCGGTGGGGCCAACGTCCTGACTTTC | CASSLRFRAGGLFGGANVLTF | TRBJ2-6 | TRBV27 | TRBD1 | .
TGTGCCAGCAGTAGAACAGGACGGGAGGGCCGAAATGAGCAGTTCTTC | CASSRTGREGRNEQFF | TRBJ2-1 | TRBV5-5 | TRBD2 | .
TGTGCCAGCAGCCCCCGGACAGGGGGCGAAGGCAATCAGCCCCAGCATTTT | CASSPRTGGEGNQPQHF | TRBJ1-5 | TRBV7-2 | TRBD1 | .
TGTGCCAGCAGCCCCCAGGGACAGCGCATAGATACGCAGTATTTT | CASSPQGQRIDTQYF | TRBJ2-3 | TRBV7-6 | TRBD1 | .
TGTGCCAGCAGAATGGGCAGGGACACTGAAGCTTTCTTT | CASRMGRDTEAFF | TRBJ1-1 | TRBV7-2 | . | .
TGCAGCGTTGAGGAGTTGTCGGGCGGGAACTATGGCTACACCTTC | CSVEELSGGNYGYTF | TRBJ1-2 | TRBV29-1 | . | once
TGTGCCAGCAGTTTTCAGAACACTGAAGCTTTCTTT | CASSFQNTEAFF | TRBJ1-1 | TRBV6-2/TRBV6-3 | . | .
TGCGCCAGCAATGGGTCTAATTCGGCGGACAGGGTCAATGAGCAGTTCTTC | CASNGSNSADRVNEQFF | TRBJ2-1 | TRBV10-1 | TRBD1 | .
TGTGCCAGCAGCAAAGAACCAGGGAATAATTCACCCCTCCACTTT | CASSKEPGNNSPLHF | TRBJ1-6 | TRBV21-1 | . | .
TGTGCCAGCAGCGTAGGACTAGCGGGAAGCGCTGAGCAGTTCTTC | CASSVGLAGSAEQFF | TRBJ2-1 | TRBV9 | TRBD2 | .
TGTGCCAGCAGTTTCCAGGGAGGCTATGGCTACACCTTC | CASSFQGGYGYTF | TRBJ1-2 | TRBV28 | . | few
TGTGCCACCAGTGATTTGAGCGGGGGTTTCGATGAGCAGTTCTTC | CATSDLSGGFDEQFF | TRBJ2-1 | TRBV24-1 | TRBD2 | .
TGTGCCAGCAGCCCCCGGCGCGGGGGGGCCTATGGTGAGACCCAGTACTTC | CASSPRRGGAYGETQYF | TRBJ2-5 | TRBV9 | TRBD2 | .
TGTGCCACTCTCCCCAACGCCGGGACAGGGTCGTCCTACGAGCAGTACTTC | CATLPNAGTGSSYEQYF | TRBJ2-7 | TRBV28 | TRBD1 | .
TGTGCCAGCAGCTTGGCCGGGAAGACCCAGTACTTC | CASSLAGKTQYF | TRBJ2-5 | TRBV5-5 | . | .
TGTGCCAGCAGCCGCGCCCAGGGGGCCGACGGCTACACCTTC | CASSRAQGADGYTF | TRBJ1-2 | TRBV5-5 | TRBD1 | .
TGTGCCAGTAGAGGGGGACACGACAGGGGTGAAGCTTTCTTT | CASRGGHDRGEAFF | TRBJ1-1 | TRBV19 | TRBD1 | .
TGTGCCATCAGTGAGACGGGACTAGCGGGGCAATTGGTAGGAAATGAGCAGTTCTTC | CAISETGLAGQLVGNEQFF | TRBJ2-1 | TRBV10-3 | TRBD2 | .
TGTGCCAGCACAGCCCAGGGACAGCCGACCTACGAGCAGTACTTC | CASTAQGQPTYEQYF | TRBJ2-7 | TRBV28 | TRBD1 | .
TGTGCCAGCAGTTCCCCGGGACAGGATATTGAGCAGTTCTTC | CASSSPGQDIEQFF | TRBJ2-1 | TRBV27 | TRBD1 | .
TGTGCCAGCAGCTTGGACAGGTTCTCTGGAAACACCATATATTTT | CASSLDRFSGNTIYF | TRBJ1-3 | TRBV5-8 | . | .
TGTGCCAGCAGCCCGACTTCCCTCGGGGAGCTGTTTTTT | CASSPTSLGELFF | TRBJ2-2 | TRBV7-2 | . | .
TGTGCCAGCAGCGGCGGACAGGGGGTTAATGAAAAACTGTTTTTT | CASSGGQGVNEKLFF | TRBJ1-4 | TRBV5-6 | TRBD1 | .
TGTGCCAGCAGCTCCTTCGTGGGGGGCTCTGGAAACACCATATATTTT | CASSSFVGGSGNTIYF | TRBJ1-3 | TRBV7-9 | . | once
TGCGCCAGCAGCTTGGGAACAGGGGAACAGCCCCAGCATTTT | CASSLGTGEQPQHF | TRBJ1-5 | TRBV5-1 | TRBD1 | .
TGCGCCAGCAGCCAAGAGGGCCTCACAGGCGGTGGCTACACCTTC | CASSQEGLTGGGYTF | TRBJ1-2 | TRBV4-3 | . | .
TGTGCCAGCAGTTACGAGGTCGGGTACGAGCAGTACTTC | CASSYEVGYEQYF | TRBJ2-7 | TRBV6-2/TRBV6-3 | . | once
TGTGCCAGCAGTGAAGTACAGGGAAACTATGGCTACACCTTC | CASSEVQGNYGYTF | TRBJ1-2 | TRBV2 | . | .